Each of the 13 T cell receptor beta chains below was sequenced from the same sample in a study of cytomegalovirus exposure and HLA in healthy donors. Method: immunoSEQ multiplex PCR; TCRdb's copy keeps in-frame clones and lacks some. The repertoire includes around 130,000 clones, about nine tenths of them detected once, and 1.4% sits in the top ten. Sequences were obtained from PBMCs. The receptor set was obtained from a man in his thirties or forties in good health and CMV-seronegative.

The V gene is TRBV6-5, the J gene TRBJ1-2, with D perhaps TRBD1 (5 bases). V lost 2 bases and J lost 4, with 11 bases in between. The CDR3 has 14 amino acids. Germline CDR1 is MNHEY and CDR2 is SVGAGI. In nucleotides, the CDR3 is TGTGCCAGCAGTTACAGGGGAGGCAGCTATGGCTACACCTTC. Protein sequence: CASSYRGGSYGYTF.

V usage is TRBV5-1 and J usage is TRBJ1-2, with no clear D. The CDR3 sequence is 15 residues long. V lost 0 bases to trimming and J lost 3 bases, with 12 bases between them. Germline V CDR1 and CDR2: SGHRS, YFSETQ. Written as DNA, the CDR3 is TGCGCCAGCAGCTTGGCGGCGGGGATGGACTATGGCTACACCTTC. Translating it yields CASSLAAGMDYGYTF.

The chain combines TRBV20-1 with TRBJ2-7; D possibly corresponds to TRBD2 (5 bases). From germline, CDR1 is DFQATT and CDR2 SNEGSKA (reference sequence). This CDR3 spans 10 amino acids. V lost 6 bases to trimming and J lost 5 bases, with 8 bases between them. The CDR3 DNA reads TGCAGTGCCCTAGCCCACGAGCAGTACTTC. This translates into CSALAHEQYF.

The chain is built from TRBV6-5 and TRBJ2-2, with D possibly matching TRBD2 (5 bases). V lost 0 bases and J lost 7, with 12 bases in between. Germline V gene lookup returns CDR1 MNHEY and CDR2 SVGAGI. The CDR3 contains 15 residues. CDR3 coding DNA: TGTGCCAGCAGTTACTCGGGTCCCCGGGGCGGGGAGCTGTTTTTT. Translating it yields CASSYSGPRGGELFF.

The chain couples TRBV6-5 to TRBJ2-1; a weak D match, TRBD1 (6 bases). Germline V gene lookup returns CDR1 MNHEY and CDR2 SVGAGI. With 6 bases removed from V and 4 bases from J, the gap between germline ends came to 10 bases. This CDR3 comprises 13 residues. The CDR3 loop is CASSPDRYNEQFF. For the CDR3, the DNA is TGTGCCAGCAGCCCTGACAGGTACAATGAGCAGTTCTTC.

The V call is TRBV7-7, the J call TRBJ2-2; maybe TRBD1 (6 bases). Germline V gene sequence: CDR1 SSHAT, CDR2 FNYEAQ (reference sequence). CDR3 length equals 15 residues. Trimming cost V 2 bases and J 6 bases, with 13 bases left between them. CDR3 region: CASSLNREGAGELFF. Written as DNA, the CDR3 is TGTGCCAGCAGCTTAAATAGAGAGGGGGCCGGGGAGCTGTTTTTT.

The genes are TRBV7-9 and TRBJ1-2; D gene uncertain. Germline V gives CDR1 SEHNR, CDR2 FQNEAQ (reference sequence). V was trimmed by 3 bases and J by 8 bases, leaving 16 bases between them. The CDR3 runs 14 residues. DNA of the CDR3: TGTGCCAGCAGCTTTAGCGGCAGTATTATGGGCTACACCTTC. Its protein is CASSFSGSIMGYTF.

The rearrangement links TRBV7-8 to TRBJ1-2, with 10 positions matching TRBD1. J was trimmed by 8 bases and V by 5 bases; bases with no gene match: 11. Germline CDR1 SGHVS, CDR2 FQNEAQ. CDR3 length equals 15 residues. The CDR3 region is CASSPTGGSEGGYTF. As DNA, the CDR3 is TGTGCCAGCAGCCCGACAGGGGGCTCTGAAGGAGGCTACACCTTC.

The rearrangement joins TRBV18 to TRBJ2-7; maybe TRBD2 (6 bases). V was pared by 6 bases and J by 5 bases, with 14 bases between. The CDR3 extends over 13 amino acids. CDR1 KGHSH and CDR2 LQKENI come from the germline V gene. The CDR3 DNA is TGTGCCAGCTCCCCCCCCGGAGGGGACGAGCAGTACTTC. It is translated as CASSPPGGDEQYF.

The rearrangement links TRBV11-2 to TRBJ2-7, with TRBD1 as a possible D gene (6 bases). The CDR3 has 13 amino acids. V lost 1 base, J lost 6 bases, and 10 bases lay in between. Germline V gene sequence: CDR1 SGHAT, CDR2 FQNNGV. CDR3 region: CASSLGGPREQYF. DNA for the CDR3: TGTGCCAGCAGCTTAGGGGGGCCCCGCGAGCAGTACTTC.

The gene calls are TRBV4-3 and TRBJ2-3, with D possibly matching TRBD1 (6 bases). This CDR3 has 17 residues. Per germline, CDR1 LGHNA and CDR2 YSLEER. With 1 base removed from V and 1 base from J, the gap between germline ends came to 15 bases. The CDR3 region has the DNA TGCGCCAGCAGCCAAGTTAGTCCGGCAGGGGGCACAGATACGCAGTATTTT. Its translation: CASSQVSPAGGTDTQYF.

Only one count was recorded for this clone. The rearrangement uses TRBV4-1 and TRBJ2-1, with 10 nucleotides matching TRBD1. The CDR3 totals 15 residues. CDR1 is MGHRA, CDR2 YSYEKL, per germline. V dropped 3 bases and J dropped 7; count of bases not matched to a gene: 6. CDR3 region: CASSHTGTGDNEQFF. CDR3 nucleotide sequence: TGCGCCAGCAGCCACACCGGGACAGGGGATAATGAGCAGTTCTTC.

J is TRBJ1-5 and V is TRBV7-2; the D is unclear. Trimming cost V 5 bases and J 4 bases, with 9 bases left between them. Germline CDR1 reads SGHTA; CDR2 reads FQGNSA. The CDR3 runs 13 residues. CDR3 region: CASSMRTNQPQHF. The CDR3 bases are TGTGCCAGCAGCATGAGGACTAATCAGCCCCAGCATTTT.